The 29 T cell receptor beta chains reported below all come from one sample, sequenced in a study of blood T cell repertoires in COVID-19. Profiled with immunoSEQ multiplex PCR; TCRdb holds only in-frame clones, not every one. The table records about 400,000 clones, approximately 91% of them present only once. Sequenced input: PBMCs or T cells enriched from blood (not recorded which). The receptors were gathered from a woman aged 40 to 50 with acute COVID-19.

The rearrangement uses TRBV15 and TRBJ1-1; perhaps TRBD1 as D (5 bases). Trimming removed 0 bases from V and 3 bases from J, with 8 bases in between. In germline, CDR1 is LNHNV, CDR2 YYDKDF (reference sequence). There are 14 residues in the CDR3. This chain's CDR3 is CATSRDRGDTEAFF. The CDR3 nucleotides are TGTGCCACCAGCAGAGATCGGGGGGACACTGAAGCTTTCTTT.

The chain has TRBV9 and TRBJ2-1; the D gene is possibly TRBD2 (7 bases). Germline CDR1 and CDR2: SGDLS and YYNGEE. Trimming took off 0 bases at V and 2 bases at J, with 15 bases between the two ends. This CDR3 comprises 17 residues. CDR3 sequence: CASSVVDGGLTYNEQFF. In DNA, the CDR3 is TGTGCCAGCAGCGTAGTCGACGGGGGGCTTACCTACAATGAGCAGTTCTTC.

Regarding this clone: This sample also contains other DNA sequences that code for the same CDR3. The chain couples TRBV5-1 to TRBJ2-3; D remains ambiguous. Trimming shortened V by 4 bases and J by 0 bases, and 12 bases separated the two germline ends. CDR3 size: 15 residues. Germline CDR1 SGHRS, CDR2 YFSETQ. The CDR3 bases are TGCGCCAGCAGCCTAGTCGGCGGAAGCACAGATACGCAGTATTTT. Its protein is CASSLVGGSTDTQYF. Variable domain in full (rest from reference TRBV5-1 and TRBJ2-3): KAGVTQTPRYLIKTRGQQVTLSCSPISGHRSVSWYQQTPGQGLQFLFEYFSETQRNKGNFPGRFSGRQFSNSRSEMNVSTLELGDSALYLCASSLVGGSTDTQYFGPGTRLTVL.

On this clone itself: Within the sample, other DNA sequences also encode this same CDR3. The chain joins TRBV4-1 to TRBJ1-3; D remains unclear. CDR1 MGHRA and CDR2 YSYEKL come from the germline V gene. Trimming left V 0 bases short and J 1 base short, with 7 bases between. This CDR3 region has 15 residues. DNA of the CDR3: TGCGCCAGCAGCCAAGATCGGGGATCTGGAAACACCATATATTTT. Protein sequence: CASSQDRGSGNTIYF.

The chain combines TRBV12-3 or TRBV12-4 with TRBJ2-7; D is unclear. V lost 1 base and J 6 bases, leaving 10 bases between the germline ends. The CDR3 is 13 amino acids. DNA of the CDR3: TGTGCCAGCAGTTTAGTCCAAACTGGCGAGCAGTACTTC. Amino acids: CASSLVQTGEQYF.

The chain has TRBV19 and TRBJ1-3; 7 bases are shared with TRBD1. The trim removed 1 base at V and 2 bases at J, leaving 2 bases unmatched. Looked up from germline, CDR1 is LNHDA and CDR2 is SQIVND (reference sequence). The CDR3 has 15 amino acids. The CDR3 nucleotides read TGTGCCAGTAGTATAGGGACAGGACCTGGAAACACCATATATTTT. It encodes CASSIGTGPGNTIYF.

V usage is TRBV5-6 and J usage is TRBJ1-1; 7 nucleotides match TRBD1. CDR3 size: 15 residues. V shed 2 bases and J 7 bases; nucleotides not matched to a gene: 11. The germline V gene has CDR1 SGHDT and CDR2 YYEEEE. The DNA of the CDR3 is TGTGCCAGCAGCTTACAAATACGGGACAGCAATGAAGCTTTCTTT. Protein sequence: CASSLQIRDSNEAFF.

The chain couples TRBV10-3 to TRBJ1-5; D is possibly TRBD1 (6 bases). Trimming left V 0 bases short and J 3 bases short, with 9 bases between. Germline V lookup: CDR1 ENHRY, CDR2 SYGVKD. The CDR3 covers 15 residues. CDR3 protein: CAISESAGANQPQHF. In DNA, the CDR3 is TGTGCCATCAGTGAGTCCGCGGGGGCCAATCAGCCCCAGCATTTT.

The chain uses TRBV7-9 and TRBJ1-1; D perhaps matches TRBD1 (6 bases). Deletions cut 6 bases from V and 5 bases from J, with 10 bases between. Germline-derived CDR1 and CDR2 are SEHNR and FQNEAQ (reference sequence). The CDR3 sequence is 12 residues long. In nucleotides, the CDR3 is TGTGCCAGCAGGCCCGGACAGACTGAAGCTTTCTTT. Translating it yields CASRPGQTEAFF.

This clone was picked up many times. The chain carries TRBV19 and TRBJ2-7; 9 bases match TRBD1. The J segment lost 3 bases and the V segment lost 5 bases, leaving 8 bases of the junction unmatched. Germline values: CDR1 LNHDA, CDR2 SQIVND (reference sequence). The CDR3 extends over 15 amino acids. CDR3 nucleotide sequence: TGTGCCAGTAGTCGAACCCGGGACAGGGACTACGAGCAGTACTTC. It specifies CASSRTRDRDYEQYF.

This clone has a single count. The chain uses TRBV30 and TRBJ1-3; no reliable D call. V lost 4 bases and J lost 4, with 8 bases in between. Germline CDR1 is GTSNPN and CDR2 is SVGIG (reference sequence). The length of the CDR3 is 12 residues. CDR3 amino acids: CAWNPGGNTIYF. The CDR3 DNA sequence: TGTGCCTGGAACCCCGGGGGAAACACCATATATTTT.

The chain combines TRBV4-2 with TRBJ1-2, with TRBD1 matching 7 bases. Germline lookup yields CDR1 LGHNA and CDR2 YNFKEQ. The CDR3 has 15 amino acids. V lost 4 bases, J lost 5 bases, and 10 bases stayed unmatched. This chain's CDR3 is CASSRLGTETYGYTF. CDR3 sequence (DNA): TGTGCCAGCAGCCGCCTTGGGACAGAGACGTATGGCTACACCTTC.

The rearrangement links TRBV5-1 to TRBJ2-1; 12 bases agree with TRBD2. CDR3 length equals 15 residues. Germline V CDR1 and CDR2: SGHRS, YFSETQ. The V segment lost 0 bases and the J segment 7 bases; nucleotides outside the gene matches: 2. Here the CDR3 DNA reads TGCGCCAGCAGCTTGGCGCTAGCGGGGGGGAATGAGCAGTTCTTC. Protein product: CASSLALAGGNEQFF.

V gene TRBV11-2 combines with J gene TRBJ1-2; D unresolved. The CDR3 is 12 amino acids. In germline, CDR1 is SGHAT, CDR2 FQNNGV. V gave up 2 bases and J gave up 8 bases, with 9 bases separating them. CDR3 loop: CASSLPRWGYTF. CDR3 in DNA: TGTGCCAGCAGCTTACCGAGATGGGGCTACACCTTC.

The count of this clone is one. V is TRBV24-1 and J is TRBJ1-2; TRBD1 is a possible D gene (5 bases). Trimming pared 2 bases from V and 4 bases from J, leaving 10 bases between. This CDR3 is 14 amino acids long. The germline V gene has CDR1 KGHDR and CDR2 SFDVKD. The CDR3 DNA reads TGTGCCACCAGTGATTCCAGGGTCGGCTATGGCTACACCTTC. Protein: CATSDSRVGYGYTF.

This chain joins TRBV2 and TRBJ2-7, with 12 bases that match TRBD1. This CDR3 spans 13 amino acids. From germline, CDR1 is SNHLY and CDR2 FYNNEI. J lost 5 bases, V lost 6 bases, and 2 bases had no gene match. CDR3 coding DNA: TGTGCCAGCAGAGGGACAGGGGGCCACGAGCAGTACTTC. Translation: CASRGTGGHEQYF.

The rearrangement links TRBV4-1 to TRBJ2-1, with 14 bases aligning to TRBD2. V was pared by 4 bases and J by 9 bases, with 8 bases of the junction left unmatched. The CDR3 totals 16 residues. Germline CDR1 and CDR2: MGHRA and YSYEKL. CDR3 nucleotides: TGCGCCAGCAGCCGATTGACTAGCGGGGGGGGGTTTGAGCAGTTCTTC. Translating it yields CASSRLTSGGGFEQFF.

Concerning this clone: Within the sample, other DNA sequences also encode this same CDR3. V and J are TRBV5-1 and TRBJ1-2; 7 bases match TRBD1. V lost 0 bases, J lost 6 bases, and 2 bases stayed unmatched. The CDR3 is 13 residues long. Germline lookup yields CDR1 SGHRS and CDR2 YFSETQ. The CDR3 bases are TGCGCCAGCAGCTTGGGACAGGGAAATGGCTACACCTTC. Protein: CASSLGQGNGYTF.

The chain couples TRBV24-1 to TRBJ1-5; possible D gene TRBD1, 6 bases. This CDR3 spans 16 amino acids. Germline V gene sequence: CDR1 KGHDR, CDR2 SFDVKD. Trimming took off 1 base at V and 1 base at J, with 10 bases between the two ends. The CDR3 region has the DNA TGTGCCACCAGTGATTTTAGCAGGGGAAGCAATCAGCCCCAGCATTTT. It specifies CATSDFSRGSNQPQHF.

The chain is built from TRBV21-1 and TRBJ2-3; the tabulated D call, TRBD1, remains unverified against the DNA. TRBV21-1 corresponds to a pseudogene. The CDR3 loop spans 20 amino acids. The CDR3, as DNA: TGTGCCAGCAGCCGAGACAGTTCATTAATTACAACTACTAGCACAGATACGCAGTATTTT. Residues: CASSRDSSLITTTSTDTQYF.

This clone was picked up one time. The chain couples TRBV2 to TRBJ2-2; TRBD2 matches at 8 bases. After removal of 4 bases from V and 6 bases from J, the junction contained 7 bases not matched to a gene. The V gene's germline CDR1 is SNHLY and CDR2 FYNNEI. The CDR3 loop spans 15 amino acids. Here the CDR3 reads CASSARTSLAGELFF. The CDR3 nucleotides are TGTGCCAGCAGTGCAAGGACTAGCCTCGCCGGGGAGCTGTTTTTT.

This rearrangement joins TRBV12-3 or TRBV12-4 to TRBJ2-7; 11 bases map to TRBD2. J was trimmed by 2 bases and V by 7 bases; bases with no gene match: 1. The CDR3 is made up of 13 amino acids. Here the CDR3 reads CASKLAGAYEQYF. The CDR3 nucleotides read TGTGCCAGCAAACTAGCGGGGGCCTACGAGCAGTACTTC.

The chain couples TRBV10-1 to TRBJ1-6; TRBD1 agrees at 8 bases. The CDR3 has 13 residues. Germline CDR1 is WNHNN and CDR2 is SYGVQD (reference sequence). V lost 6 bases and J lost 10; bases outside the gene matches: 5. In DNA form, the CDR3 reads TGCGCCAGCAGCGCCGGGACAGGATCACCCCTCCACTTT. As protein: CASSAGTGSPLHF.

This rearrangement joins TRBV10-1 to TRBJ1-3, with D perhaps matching TRBD1 (5 bases). Germline-derived CDR1 and CDR2 are WNHNN and SYGVQD (reference sequence). There are 13 residues in the CDR3. The V end was cut by 6 bases, the J end by 4 bases, with 10 bases between. The CDR3 DNA reads as TGCGCCAGCAGCCAGGGATACGGAAACACCATATATTTT. As protein: CASSQGYGNTIYF.

The CDR3 loop is CASSITAQVSYNSPLHF. The CDR3 coding sequence is TGTGCCAGTAGTATCACAGCCCAAGTCTCCTATAATTCACCCCTCCACTTT. The V gene is TRBV19, the J gene TRBJ1-6, with unresolved D. Germline V lookup: CDR1 LNHDA, CDR2 SQIVND (reference sequence). Trimming removed 3 bases from V and 0 bases from J, with 12 bases in between. CDR3 length equals 17 residues.

For the CDR3, the DNA is TGTGCCAGCAGTTACCGGGACAGGGGGAACTATGGCTACACCTTC. It encodes CASSYRDRGNYGYTF. The chain has TRBV6-5 and TRBJ1-2; TRBD1 aligns across 11 bases. CDR1 and CDR2 from the germline V gene are MNHEY and SVGAGI. J lost 2 bases, V lost 2 bases, and 1 base had no gene match. The CDR3 is 15 amino acids.

The genes are TRBV2 and TRBJ2-1; 12 bases match TRBD2. Germline-derived CDR1 and CDR2 are SNHLY and FYNNEI. The junction had 5 bases not matched to a gene; V was cut back by 8 bases and J by 9 bases. The CDR3 length is 13 residues. The CDR3 protein is CASSSGGAVEQFF. Here the CDR3 DNA reads TGTGCCAGCTCTAGCGGGGGGGCCGTTGAGCAGTTCTTC.

Comments on this clone: The CDR3 ends on some other residue instead of the conserved phenylalanine or tryptophan, so this is likely a read error. No DNA is shown, since the ends of the CDR3 on it are uncertain; the CDR3 is the one TCRdb lists. This chain links TRBV24-1 with TRBJ2-3; the table names TRBD2, a call not compared with the DNA. The CDR3 spans 8 amino acids, including both terminal residues. Germline CDR1 KGHDR, CDR2 SFDVKD. CDR3: CATSPTAA.

This chain uses TRBV18 with TRBJ1-3; D unclear. The CDR3 length is 14 residues. Per germline, CDR1 KGHSH and CDR2 LQKENI. V was shortened by 6 bases and J by 1 base, with 10 bases between the two germline ends. The CDR3 spells CASSRDLSGNTIYF. CDR3 nucleotides: TGTGCCAGCTCTCGGGATCTTTCTGGAAACACCATATATTTT.